Listed below are T cell receptor beta chains from one sample, sequenced in a study of cytomegalovirus exposure and HLA in healthy donors. Only in-frame clones appear in the TCRdb table, and some are missing; sequencing was by immunoSEQ multiplex PCR. The repertoire holds fewer than 150,000 clones, with roughly 79% as singletons. What was sequenced was PBMCs. These receptor sequences come from a man aged 25 to 40 in good health and CMV-seropositive. The CDR3 runs from the conserved cysteine through the conserved F or W. The order of the fields is clone size, J gene, D gene, V gene, CDR3 protein, CDR3 DNA. The D gene is left open where the match is weak. Clone size is stated in some rows and not others, as once, few, many or a class when expanded.

NA	TRBJ2-7	NA	TRBV30	CAWGNTGNGRGEQYF	TGTGCCTGGGGTAACACGGGGAACGGCCGAGGCGAGCAGTACTTC
NA	TRBJ1-2	TRBD1	TRBV14	CASSLQGSTGRYTF	TGTGCCAGCAGCCTACAGGGGAGCACGGGTCGCTACACCTTC
once	TRBJ1-2	TRBD1	TRBV7-9	CASSLAGTDFNYGYTF	TGTGCCAGCAGCTTAGCGGGGACAGACTTCAACTATGGCTACACCTTC
NA	TRBJ2-7	NA	TRBV28	CASSFGSSYEQYF	TGTGCCAGCAGTTTTGGCAGCTCCTACGAGCAGTACTTC
few	TRBJ2-2	NA	TRBV9	CASSAEVRGSGELFF	TGTGCCAGCAGCGCTGAAGTACGGGGGTCCGGGGAGCTGTTTTTT
NA	TRBJ2-4	NA	TRBV5-6	CASRRGAKNIQYF	TGTGCCAGCAGGCGGGGTGCCAAAAACATTCAGTACTTC
NA	TRBJ2-3	TRBD1	TRBV29-1	CSVYGTGVGDTQYF	TGCAGCGTTTACGGGACAGGGGTAGGAGATACGCAGTATTTT
NA	TRBJ1-5	NA	TRBV4-1	CASSQVPNQPQHF	TGCGCCAGCAGCCAAGTCCCGAATCAGCCCCAGCATTTT
once	TRBJ1-2	NA	TRBV5-1	CASSDRTALNYGYTF	TGCGCCAGCAGCGACAGGACGGCCCTTAACTATGGCTACACCTTC
once	TRBJ1-4	TRBD1	TRBV6-5	CASSSGTGFNEKLFF	TGTGCCAGCAGTTCGGGGACAGGGTTTAATGAAAAACTGTTTTTT
NA	TRBJ2-7	TRBD1	TRBV19	CASSIGTGGSYEQYF	TGTGCCAGTAGTATAGGGACAGGGGGCTCCTACGAGCAGTACTTC
NA	TRBJ1-2	TRBD1	TRBV27	CASSIRQGLLPNYGYTF	TGTGCCAGCAGTATCCGACAGGGCCTGCTCCCTAACTATGGCTACACCTTC
NA	TRBJ1-5	NA	TRBV7-9	CASSLDGLQPQHF	TGTGCCAGCAGCTTAGACGGTTTACAGCCCCAGCATTTT
once	TRBJ1-2	NA	TRBV6-5	CASSQQGPYGYTF	TGTGCCAGCAGTCAACAGGGTCCCTATGGCTACACCTTC
NA	TRBJ2-5	NA	TRBV15	CATSRDPASEETQYF	TGTGCCACCAGCAGAGATCCGGCTAGCGAAGAGACCCAGTACTTC
NA	TRBJ2-7	NA	TRBV7-2	CASSSLGGSYEQYF	TGTGCCAGCAGCTCCTTAGGGGGATCCTACGAGCAGTACTTC
NA	TRBJ1-1	TRBD1	TRBV19	CASSIGSSGGMNTEAFF	TGTGCCAGTAGTATAGGCTCCTCAGGGGGTATGAACACTGAAGCTTTCTTT
once	TRBJ2-3	TRBD1	TRBV23-1	CASSQSRHRGHTDTQYF	TGCGCCAGCAGTCAGTCCCGGCACAGGGGACACACAGATACGCAGTATTTT
NA	TRBJ1-1	NA	TRBV4-3	CASSQEGEKGTEAFF	TGCGCCAGCAGCCAAGAAGGCGAGAAGGGGACTGAAGCTTTCTTT
NA	TRBJ1-5	TRBD1	TRBV5-6	CASSHGTGGDRNQPQHF	TGTGCCAGCAGCCACGGGACAGGGGGAGACCGGAATCAGCCCCAGCATTTT
NA	TRBJ1-1	NA	TRBV5-1	CASSLGFTRNTEAFF	TGCGCCAGCAGCTTGGGCTTTACAAGGAACACTGAAGCTTTCTTT
NA	TRBJ2-5	NA	TRBV6-6	CASSYTLETQYF	TGTGCCAGCAGTTACACTCTGGAGACCCAGTACTTC
NA	TRBJ1-4	NA	TRBV9	CASSVRGSTNEKLFF	TGTGCCAGCAGCGTAAGGGGTTCAACTAATGAAAAACTGTTTTTT
NA	TRBJ1-5	TRBD1	TRBV5-1	CASSLGDRGDSQHF	TGCGCCAGCAGCTTGGGGGACAGGGGGGATTCCCAGCATTTT
NA	TRBJ2-3	NA	TRBV29-1	CSVRRVLSTDTQYF	TGCAGCGTTCGCCGGGTGCTCAGCACAGATACGCAGTATTTT
NA	TRBJ2-4	NA	TRBV6-1	CASSVGGAKNIQYF	TGTGCCAGCAGTGTCGGCGGGGCCAAAAACATTCAGTACTTC
NA	TRBJ1-3	NA	TRBV7-8	CASSLRGQGGNTIYF	TGTGCCAGCAGCTTGCGCGGTCAGGGCGGAAACACCATATATTTT
NA	TRBJ2-7	NA	TRBV6-1	CASSEDRVSYEQYF	TGTGCCAGCAGTGAGGACAGAGTCTCCTACGAGCAGTACTTC
NA	TRBJ2-3	TRBD2	TRBV29-1	CSVEGGSTDTQYF	TGCAGCGTTGAGGGGGGGAGCACAGATACGCAGTATTTT
NA	TRBJ2-1	TRBD2	TRBV4-1	CASSPGTSDYNEQFF	TGCGCCAGCAGCCCCGGGACTAGCGATTACAATGAGCAGTTCTTC
NA	TRBJ2-7	TRBD1	TRBV5-1	CASSSSGDRPYEQYF	TGCGCCAGCAGCTCCTCAGGGGACAGGCCCTACGAGCAGTACTTC
NA	TRBJ2-7	NA	TRBV6-1	CASSEPGISYEQYF	TGTGCCAGCAGTGAACCAGGGATATCCTACGAGCAGTACTTC
NA	TRBJ2-7	TRBD1	TRBV18	CASSRDRSYEQYF	TGTGCCAGCTCACGGGACAGATCCTACGAGCAGTACTTC
NA	TRBJ1-6	NA	TRBV27	CASSPRQANSPLHF	TGTGCCAGCAGTCCTCGACAGGCAAATTCACCCCTCCACTTT
NA	TRBJ1-4	TRBD1	TRBV15	CATSRNRGGDEKLFF	TGTGCCACCAGCAGAAACAGGGGGGGAGATGAAAAACTGTTTTTT
NA	TRBJ2-3	NA	TRBV21-1	CASSKDPTGFEDTQYF	TGTGCCAGCAGCAAGGATCCGACGGGATTCGAAGATACGCAGTATTTT
NA	TRBJ2-3	TRBD2	TRBV7-3	CASSLNRRGSGGPPSTDTQYF	TGTGCCAGCAGCTTAAATCGGCGCGGTAGCGGGGGGCCCCCTAGCACAGATACGCAGTATTTT